Below are 2 T cell receptor beta chains sequenced from a single sample in a study of control samples from healthy donors and cancer patients. Sequencing was performed with immunoSEQ multiplex PCR; in TCRdb, only in-frame clones are kept and a portion is missing. Of around 170,000 clones listed, around 90% are singletons. The sample consisted of blood. The origin of the receptors is a woman in her thirties in good health.

The chain employs TRBV5-1 and TRBJ1-5; weak D call: TRBD1 (6 bases). V was clipped by 4 bases and J by 0 bases, with 11 bases between them. Germline CDR1 reads SGHRS; CDR2 reads YFSETQ. CDR3 length equals 15 residues. The CDR3 DNA follows: TGCGCCAGCAGCCTCGGGACACCTAGCAATCAGCCCCAGCATTTT. It specifies CASSLGTPSNQPQHF.

The rearrangement uses TRBV6-1 and TRBJ2-7; D gene uncertain. V was trimmed by 4 bases and J by 5 bases, leaving 21 bases between them. From germline, CDR1 is MNHNS and CDR2 SASEGT. The CDR3 consists of 16 residues. The CDR3 sequence is CASSAMNYGVKNEQYV. Here the CDR3 DNA reads TGTGCCAGCAGTGCCATGAATTATGGGGTAAAGAACGAGCAGTACGTC.